This T cell receptor (beta chain) was recovered during a study of tumor-infiltrating lymphocytes in oesophageal squamous cell carcinoma. This clonotype is termed medium-sized. This CDR3 is built from 15 residues. V was pared by 6 bases and J by 5 bases, with 20 bases between. In germline, CDR1 is SGHTA, CDR2 FQGNSA. TCRdb re-derived calls from the PCR reads in MiXCR, one entry per CDR3 protein. The sample shows 10,000 or so distinct CDR3 sequences, approximately 59% of them seen only once. Sequencing was carried out using esophageal tumor tissue. This chain joins TRBV7-2 and TRBJ2-7, with a possible D match to TRBD2 (5 bases). The TCR comes from a male donor with esophageal squamous cell carcinoma. CDR3 sequence: CASSIAYGKFNEQYF. The CDR3, as DNA: TGTGCCAGCAGTATCGCGTACGGGAAGTTTAACGAGCAGTACTTC.